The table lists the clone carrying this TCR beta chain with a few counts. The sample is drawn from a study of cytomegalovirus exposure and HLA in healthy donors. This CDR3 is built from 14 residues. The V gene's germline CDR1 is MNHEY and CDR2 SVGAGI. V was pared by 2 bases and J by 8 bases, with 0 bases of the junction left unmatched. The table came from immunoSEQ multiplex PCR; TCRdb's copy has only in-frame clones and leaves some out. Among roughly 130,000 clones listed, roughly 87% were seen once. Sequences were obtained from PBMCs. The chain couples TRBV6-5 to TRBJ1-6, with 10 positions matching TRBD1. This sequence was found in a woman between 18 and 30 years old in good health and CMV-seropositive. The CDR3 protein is CASSYGTGDSPLHF. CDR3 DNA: TGTGCCAGCAGTTACGGGACAGGGGATTCACCCCTCCACTTT.